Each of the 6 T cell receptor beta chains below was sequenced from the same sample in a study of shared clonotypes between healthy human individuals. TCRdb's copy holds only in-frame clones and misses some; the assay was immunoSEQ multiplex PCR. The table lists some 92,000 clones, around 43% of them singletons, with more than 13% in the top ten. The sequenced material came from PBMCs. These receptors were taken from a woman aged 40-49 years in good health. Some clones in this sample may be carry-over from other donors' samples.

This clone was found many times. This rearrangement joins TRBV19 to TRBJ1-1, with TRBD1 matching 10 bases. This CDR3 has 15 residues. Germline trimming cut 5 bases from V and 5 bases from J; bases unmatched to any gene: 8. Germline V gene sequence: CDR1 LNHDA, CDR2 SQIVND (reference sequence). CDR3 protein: CASSGRQGASTEAFF. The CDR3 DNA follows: TGTGCCAGTAGTGGTCGACAGGGGGCGAGTACTGAAGCTTTCTTT.

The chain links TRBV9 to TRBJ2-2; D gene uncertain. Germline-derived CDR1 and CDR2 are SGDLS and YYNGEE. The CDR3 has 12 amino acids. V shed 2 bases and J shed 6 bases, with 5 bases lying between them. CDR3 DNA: TGTGCCAGCAGCGTTAACCCCGGGGAGCTGTTTTTT. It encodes CASSVNPGELFF.

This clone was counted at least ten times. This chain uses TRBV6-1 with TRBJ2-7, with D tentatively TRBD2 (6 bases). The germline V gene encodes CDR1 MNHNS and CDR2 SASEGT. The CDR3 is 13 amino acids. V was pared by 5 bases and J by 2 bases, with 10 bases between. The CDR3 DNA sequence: TGTGCCAGCAGTCCTAGCGAGGCCTACGAGCAGTACTTC. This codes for CASSPSEAYEQYF.

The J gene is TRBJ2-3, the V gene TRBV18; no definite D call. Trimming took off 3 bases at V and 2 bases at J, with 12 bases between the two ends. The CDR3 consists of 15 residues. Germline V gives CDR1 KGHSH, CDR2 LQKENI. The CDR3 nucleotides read TGTGCCAGCTCACCCCTGGCGGATAACACAGATACGCAGTATTTT. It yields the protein CASSPLADNTDTQYF.

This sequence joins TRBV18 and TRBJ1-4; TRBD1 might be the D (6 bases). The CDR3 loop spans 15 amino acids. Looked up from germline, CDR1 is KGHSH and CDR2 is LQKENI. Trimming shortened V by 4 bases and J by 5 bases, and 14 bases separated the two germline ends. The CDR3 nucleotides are TGTGCCAGCTCACTTAGGACAGAAGAAAATGAAAAACTGTTTTTT. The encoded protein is CASSLRTEENEKLFF.

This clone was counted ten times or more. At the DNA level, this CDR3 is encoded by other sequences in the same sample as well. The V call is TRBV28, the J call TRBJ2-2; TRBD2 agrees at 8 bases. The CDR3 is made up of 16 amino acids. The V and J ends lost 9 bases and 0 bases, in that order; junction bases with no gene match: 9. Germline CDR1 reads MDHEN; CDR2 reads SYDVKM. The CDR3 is CASDGWRGANTGELFF. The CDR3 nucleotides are TGTGCCAGTGACGGCTGGCGGGGGGCGAACACCGGGGAGCTGTTTTTT.